Presented here are 19 T cell receptor beta chains from one specimen sequenced in a study of vaccination effects on CD4 cells after COVID-19. Sequencing was preceded by expansion of antigen-specific CD4+ T cells with viral peptide pools in the ViraFEST assay. When more than 9 days of culture had elapsed, CD4+ T cells were isolated. The person had a PCR-confirmed SARS-CoV-2 infection during March to December 2020. Method: immunoSEQ multiplex PCR; TCRdb's copy keeps in-frame clones and lacks some. The sample has around 49,000 clones, more than 60% seen once. No antigen has been identified for these receptors. The starting material was CD4+ T cells from PBMCs cultured with a peptide pool, obtained before COVID-19 vaccination. All receptors derive from a human donor who had a prior SARS-CoV-2 infection.

The rearrangement joins TRBV9 to TRBJ2-1, with D unresolved. The length of the CDR3 is 13 residues. Trimming took off 0 bases at V and 6 bases at J, with 7 bases between the two ends. CDR1 is SGDLS, CDR2 YYNGEE, per germline. As DNA, the CDR3 is TGTGCCAGCAGCGTAGCCTCCCCCAATGAGCAGTTCTTC. Its translation: CASSVASPNEQFF.

The V gene is TRBV28, the J gene TRBJ2-7; 8 bases match TRBD1. With V trimmed by 6 bases and J by 3 bases, 10 bases remained unmatched. The germline gives CDR1 MDHEN, CDR2 SYDVKM. The CDR3 has 15 amino acids. CDR3 in amino acids: CASRTPGQAYYEQYF. Here the CDR3 DNA reads TGTGCCAGCAGGACGCCGGGACAGGCCTACTACGAGCAGTACTTC. Using reference TRBV28 and TRBJ2-7 for the parts outside the CDR3, the full variable domain is DVKVTQSSRYLVKRTGEKVFLECVQDMDHENMFWYRQDPGLGLRLIYFSYDVKMKEKGDIPEGYSVSREKKERFSLILESASTNQTSMYLCASRTPGQAYYEQYFGPGTRLTVT.

The genes are TRBV29-1 and TRBJ2-3; TRBD2 matches 12 bases. V lost 7 bases and J lost 6; bases outside the gene matches: 5. The CDR3 sequence is 13 residues long. The V gene's germline CDR1 is SQVTM and CDR2 ANQGSEA. The CDR3 is CSAGTSGSDTQYF. The CDR3 DNA reads TGCAGCGCCGGGACTAGCGGGTCGGATACGCAGTATTTT.

This clone was observed a single time. The chain couples TRBV2 to TRBJ1-4; the match to TRBD1 covers 7 bases. The CDR3 totals 16 residues. Germline values: CDR1 SNHLY, CDR2 FYNNEI. Trimming cost V 7 bases and J 5 bases; bases outside gene matches: 13. CDR3 DNA sequence: TGTGCCAGCACTTTACTCCGGGGGACAGACAATGAAAAACTGTTTTTT. Translated: CASTLLRGTDNEKLFF.

The chain couples TRBV7-6 to TRBJ2-7, with 13 bases fitting TRBD2. The J segment lost 5 bases and the V segment lost 4 bases, leaving 8 bases of the junction unmatched. Germline loops: CDR1 SGHVS, CDR2 FNYEAQ. The CDR3 length is 16 residues. The CDR3 loop reads CASSSGGLAGVDEQYF. CDR3 bases: TGTGCCAGCAGCTCCGGCGGACTAGCGGGAGTAGACGAGCAGTACTTC.

The rearrangement joins TRBV2 to TRBJ1-2, with D unresolved. The CDR3 is 12 residues long. CDR1 SNHLY and CDR2 FYNNEI come from the germline V gene. The V gene lost 2 bases and the J gene lost 4 bases, with 5 bases spanning the gap. In nucleotides, the CDR3 is TGTGCCAGCAGTGAACGGGGCTATGGCTACACCTTC. It specifies CASSERGYGYTF.

The rearrangement links TRBV29-1 to TRBJ1-4; no definite D call. This CDR3 is built from 12 residues. Germline V gene sequence: CDR1 SQVTM, CDR2 ANQGSEA. Trimming took 6 bases from V and 5 from J, leaving 10 bases between them. This CDR3 is CSVASRNEKLFF. CDR3 in DNA: TGCAGCGTAGCAAGTAGGAATGAAAAACTGTTTTTT.

The chain employs TRBV20-1 and TRBJ2-7, with D unresolved. The germline V gene has CDR1 DFQATT and CDR2 SNEGSKA (reference sequence). The CDR3 is 13 amino acids. The V end was cut by 3 bases, the J end by 3 bases, with 12 bases between. The CDR3 here is CSASPLWGYEQYF. DNA for the CDR3: TGCAGTGCTAGTCCCCTTTGGGGCTACGAGCAGTACTTC.

This clone was detected a few times. This chain connects TRBV21-1 to TRBJ2-1; the DNA was not compared with TRBD2, the D call given in the table. TRBV21-1 is recorded as a pseudogene. This CDR3 is built from 12 residues. CDR3 protein: CASSKCRNEQFF. The CDR3 region has the DNA TGTGCCAGCAGCAAATGCCGGAATGAGCAGTTCTTC.

This clone came up a few times. This chain joins TRBV29-1 and TRBJ2-2; no definite D call. Trimming took 5 bases from V and 7 from J, leaving 11 bases between them. In germline, CDR1 is SQVTM, CDR2 ANQGSEA. This CDR3 comprises 12 residues. CDR3: CSVSVSRGELFF. Written as DNA, the CDR3 is TGCAGCGTTTCAGTATCCCGCGGGGAGCTGTTTTTT.

The count of this clone is one. This sequence joins TRBV6-5 and TRBJ1-2, with D perhaps TRBD1 (5 bases). The CDR3 is 13 residues long. Trimming removed 2 bases from V and 8 bases from J, with 12 bases in between. From germline, CDR1 is MNHEY and CDR2 SVGAGI. The CDR3 is CASSYGTQGGYTF. The DNA for the CDR3 is TGTGCCAGCAGTTACGGGACTCAAGGGGGCTACACCTTC.

This clone appeared a single time. The chain joins TRBV10-3 to TRBJ2-5, with 10 positions matching TRBD2. The V gene end was trimmed by 2 bases and the J gene end by 1 base; junction bases not matched to a gene: 1. CDR1 ENHRY and CDR2 SYGVKD come from the germline V gene. The CDR3 runs to 15 residues. CDR3 sequence reads: CAISEPSGSQETQYF. The CDR3 DNA follows: TGTGCCATCAGTGAGCCTAGCGGGAGCCAAGAGACCCAGTACTTC.

There are a few counts of this clone. The chain recombines TRBV4-1 with TRBJ2-3; TRBD1 aligns across 9 bases. V lost 3 bases and J lost 3; bases outside the gene matches: 7. The CDR3 sequence is 16 residues long. From germline, CDR1 is MGHRA and CDR2 YSYEKL. As DNA, the CDR3 is TGCGCCAGCAGCCAGATGTGGGGGACAGGGACAGATACGCAGTATTTT. Translation gives CASSQMWGTGTDTQYF.

The CDR3 spells CASSVGLADTGELFF. As DNA, the CDR3 is TGTGCCAGCAGCGTAGGCCTAGCGGACACCGGGGAGCTGTTTTTT. The chain recombines TRBV9 with TRBJ2-2; TRBD2 matches 7 bases. This CDR3 has 15 residues. Germline V gene lookup returns CDR1 SGDLS and CDR2 YYNGEE. Unmatched junction bases numbered 2, after V lost 0 bases and J lost 3 bases. The full variable domain, in which reference TRBV9 and TRBJ2-2 provide the parts outside the CDR3, is DSGVTQTPKHLITATGQRVTLRCSPRSGDLSVYWYQQSLDQGLQFLIQYYNGEERAKGNILERFSAQQFPDLHSELNLSSLELGDSALYFCASSVGLADTGELFFGEGSRLTVL.

The chain employs TRBV7-9 and TRBJ2-7, with 10 bases lining up with TRBD1. Germline V gene lookup returns CDR1 SEHNR and CDR2 FQNEAQ (reference sequence). V lost 4 bases to trimming and J lost 3 bases; unmatched junction nucleotides: 6. The CDR3 has 15 residues. The CDR3 region is CASSYRDRGVYEQYF. CDR3 sequence (DNA): TGTGCCAGCAGCTACCGGGACAGGGGTGTCTACGAGCAGTACTTC. The variable domain in full, completed from reference TRBV7-9 and TRBJ2-7, reads DTGVSQNPRHKITKRGQNVTFRCDPISEHNRLYWYRQTLGQGPEFLTYFQNEAQLEKSRLLSDRFSAERPKGSFSTLEIQRTEQGDSAMYLCASSYRDRGVYEQYFGPGTRLTVT.

The chain is built from TRBV6-5 and TRBJ1-2, with 7 bases that match TRBD1. V gave up 6 bases and J gave up 12 bases; unmatched junction bases: 16. Germline V gene data show CDR1 as MNHEY and CDR2 as SVGAGI. The CDR3 is 14 amino acids. The CDR3 DNA reads TGTGCCAGCAGGACTCTAGGGGACAGCCCGAGGAACACCTTC. It codes for CASRTLGDSPRNTF.

The V and J genes are TRBV4-1 and TRBJ2-2; 7 bases are shared with TRBD1. From germline, CDR1 is MGHRA and CDR2 YSYEKL. Losses at the gene ends were 2 bases for V and 3 bases for J; bases not matched to a gene: 6. The CDR3 has 16 residues. The CDR3 loop reads CASSQFSGQYTGELFF. In nucleotides, the CDR3 is TGCGCCAGCAGCCAATTCTCGGGACAGTACACCGGGGAGCTGTTTTTT.

The CDR3 nucleotides read TGTGCCCCTGAACGGACAGGGAACTATGGCTACACCTTC. It translates to CAPERTGNYGYTF. The chain couples TRBV15 to TRBJ1-2; 8 bases fit TRBD1. Germline CDR1 and CDR2: LNHNV and YYDKDF (reference sequence). J lost 2 bases, V lost 11 bases, and 7 bases had no gene match. CDR3 length: 13 residues.

The rearrangement uses TRBV30 and TRBJ1-6; the D is unclear. In germline, CDR1 is GTSNPN, CDR2 SVGIG (reference sequence). The CDR3 loop spans 14 amino acids. Trimming removed 0 bases from V and 7 bases from J, with 10 bases in between. The CDR3, as DNA: TGTGCCTGGAGTGTACGGTCCGGGAATTCACCCCTCCACTTT. This codes for CAWSVRSGNSPLHF.